What follows describes a single T cell receptor beta chain. Its antigen is unidentified. This sample is part of a study of cytomegalovirus exposure and HLA in healthy donors. Study results and caveats: The likely explanation for a cluster of highly shared sequence variants was sequencing artifact. Diagnosis of cytomegalovirus status made by the classifier reportedly showed high specificity and sensitivity.

CDR1 and CDR2 (germline): LNHDA, SQIVND (reference sequence). The CDR3 consists of 16 residues. Trimming shortened V by 7 bases and J by 0 bases, and 15 bases separated the two germline ends. With 60 Vbeta and 13 Jbeta primers, the PCR was carried out. Data came from immunoSEQ multiplex PCR; TCRdb stores just in-frame clones and leaves some out. The sample table sets out some 76,000 clones. Specimen: PBMCs. The rearrangement uses TRBV19 and TRBJ1-4; D might be TRBD1 (6 bases). The clonotype originates from a middle-aged man in good health and CMV-seronegative. The CDR3 protein is CASKDRDIATNEKLFF. CDR3 DNA: TGTGCCAGTAAGGACAGAGATATTGCAACTAATGAAAAACTGTTTTTT.